Sequencing of this T cell receptor (beta chain) was carried out in a study of T cells in Graves' hyperthyroidism and ophthalmopathy. Study-level results: Most clonotypes that expanded in the thyroid above 0.001 also showed up in blood.

TCR beta CDR3 regions were amplified from RNA transcripts. Carried out on the TCR CDR3, a first-round RT-PCR used the HTBI primer set. TCRdb recomputed calls from the multiplex PCR reads with MiXCR, one row per CDR3 protein. Of about 520,000 distinct CDR3 sequences in the sample, around 20% were seen once. As regards this clonotype: Antigen specificity is unknown. Compared with germline, one end of the junction differs, possibly owing to a read error.

This CDR3 region has 14 residues. This sequence joins TRBV12-3 or TRBV12-4 and TRBJ1-2; 7 positions match TRBD1. This TCR was recovered from a man aged 18 to 29 with Graves' hyperthyroidism. The specimen was blood. The chain's CDR3 is CATSDPDRVLGYTF. CDR3 sequence (DNA): TGTGCCACCAGTGATCCCGACAGGGTCTTAGGCTACACCTTC.